One and the same sample provided the 15 T cell receptor beta chains below, sequenced in a study of blood T cell repertoires in COVID-19. Measured with immunoSEQ multiplex PCR; TCRdb has only the in-frame clones, and not every one. The sample gives roughly 15,000 clones, about 90% of which show up once; around 4.7% is in the top ten. The sample taken for sequencing was peripheral blood. The receptors here all came from a man in his sixties with active COVID-19.

This clone has a handful of counts. CDR3 nucleotide sequence: TGTGCCATCAGAGGGACAGTCACTGAAGCTTTCTTT. Protein sequence: CAIRGTVTEAFF. This chain links TRBV10-3 with TRBJ1-1; 7 bases align to TRBD1. The CDR3 contains 12 residues. CDR1 ENHRY and CDR2 SYGVKD come from the germline V gene. The V segment lost 6 bases and the J segment 4 bases; nucleotides outside the gene matches: 2.

This sequence joins TRBV7-8 and TRBJ2-7; D might be TRBD1 (6 bases). The CDR3 is made up of 14 amino acids. Trimming took off 2 bases at V and 5 bases at J, with 13 bases between the two ends. Germline V gene data show CDR1 as SGHVS and CDR2 as FQNEAQ. Written as DNA, the CDR3 is TGTGCCAGCAGCTTACCTGGGGGCCGGAACGAGCAGTACTTC. Amino acids: CASSLPGGRNEQYF.

The chain is built from TRBV2 and TRBJ1-5, with 7 bases identical to TRBD1. J lost 6 bases, V lost 8 bases, and 13 bases had no gene match. Germline V CDR1 and CDR2: SNHLY, FYNNEI. The CDR3 extends over 15 amino acids. The CDR3 region has the DNA TGTGCCAGCTTCGACAGGGATAGTAGGGGTCAGCCCCAGCATTTT. This codes for CASFDRDSRGQPQHF.

This chain links TRBV2 with TRBJ1-2; 9 nucleotides line up with TRBD1. Looked up from germline, CDR1 is SNHLY and CDR2 is FYNNEI. With V trimmed by 7 bases and J by 5 bases, 11 bases remained unmatched. This CDR3 is built from 15 residues. Here the CDR3 reads CASKERTGVGYGYTF. Written as DNA, the CDR3 is TGTGCCAGCAAAGAACGGACAGGGGTAGGGTATGGCTACACCTTC. The entire variable domain, with the rest obtained from reference TRBV2 and TRBJ1-2, is as follows: EPEVTQTPSHQVTQMGQEVILRCVPISNHLYFYWYRQILGQKVEFLVSFYNNEISEKSEIFDDQFSVERPDGSNFTLKIRSTKLEDSAMYFCASKERTGVGYGYTFGSGTRLTVV.

V usage is TRBV5-1 and J usage is TRBJ1-1; maybe TRBD1 (5 bases). CDR1 and CDR2 (germline): SGHRS, YFSETQ. Trimming cost V 3 bases and J 7 bases, with 13 bases left between them. The CDR3 is 13 residues long. CDR3 sequence: CASSWGDKSEAFF. The CDR3 DNA follows: TGCGCCAGCAGCTGGGGCGATAAGAGTGAAGCTTTCTTT.

The V and J genes are TRBV6-5 and TRBJ2-7, with D tentatively TRBD1 (6 bases). CDR1 and CDR2 (germline): MNHEY, SVGAGI. V shed 0 bases and J shed 2 bases, with 14 bases lying between them. CDR3 size: 16 residues. The CDR3 sequence is CASSYSSWGPTYEQYF. The CDR3 DNA follows: TGTGCCAGCAGTTACTCGTCCTGGGGGCCAACCTACGAGCAGTACTTC.

The chain couples TRBV28 to TRBJ1-5, with a weak D call TRBD1 (5 bases). The CDR3 is 15 residues long. Germline CDR1 reads MDHEN; CDR2 reads SYDVKM. V lost 3 bases and J lost 4, with 13 bases in between. Written as DNA, the CDR3 is TGTGCCAGCAGTTTTTTTTCGACAGCTAATCAGCCCCAGCATTTT. Its protein product is CASSFFSTANQPQHF.

The chain carries TRBV4-1 and TRBJ1-5, with TRBD1 matching over 9 bases. V was clipped by 3 bases and J by 3 bases; unmatched bases: 6. The CDR3 runs to 16 residues. Germline lookup yields CDR1 MGHRA and CDR2 YSYEKL. The CDR3 region is CASSQGDRDYNQPQHF. The CDR3 coding sequence is TGCGCCAGCAGCCAGGGGGACAGGGATTACAATCAGCCCCAGCATTTT.

V gene TRBV19 combines with J gene TRBJ2-7, with 9 nucleotides matching TRBD1. The CDR3 extends over 13 amino acids. The germline V gene has CDR1 LNHDA and CDR2 SQIVND (reference sequence). V was clipped by 5 bases and J by 4 bases; unmatched bases: 3. The CDR3 DNA follows: TGTGCCAGTAGTGACGGACAGGGGTACGAGCAGTACTTC. Translation gives CASSDGQGYEQYF.

The chain uses TRBV14 and TRBJ2-5; a possible D gene is TRBD1 (6 bases). The CDR3 sequence is 17 residues long. Germline-derived CDR1 and CDR2 are SGHDN and FVKESK. V lost 0 bases to trimming and J lost 4 bases, with 18 bases between them. The CDR3 spells CASSQDGYRASRETQYF. The CDR3 nucleotides are TGTGCCAGCAGCCAAGATGGCTACAGGGCTTCGAGAGAGACCCAGTACTTC.

The genes are TRBV29-1 and TRBJ2-5, with TRBD2 identical over 7 bases. Unmatched junction bases numbered 3, after V lost 3 bases and J lost 5 bases. Germline-derived CDR1 and CDR2 are SQVTM and ANQGSEA. CDR3 size: 12 residues. The CDR3 sequence is CSVELGGETQYF. The CDR3, as DNA: TGCAGCGTTGAGTTGGGAGGGGAGACCCAGTACTTC.

The chain is built from TRBV4-1 and TRBJ2-4; D is unclear. The CDR3 runs to 15 residues. V lost 4 bases and J 0 bases, leaving 10 bases between the germline ends. Germline CDR1 and CDR2: MGHRA and YSYEKL. The CDR3 DNA follows: TGCGCCAGCAGCCTACTCAACCTAGCCAAAAACATTCAGTACTTC. It translates to CASSLLNLAKNIQYF.

The chain joins TRBV3-1 (or the pseudogene TRBV3-2) to TRBJ1-1; D might be TRBD1 (6 bases). The length of the CDR3 is 12 residues. V was clipped by 4 bases and J by 8 bases, with 11 bases between them. Germline assignment: CDR1 LGHDT and CDR2 YNNKEL (reference sequence). This chain's CDR3 is CASSRGTWEAFF. As DNA, the CDR3 is TGTGCCAGCAGCCGGGGGACATGGGAAGCTTTCTTT.

V gene TRBV19 combines with J gene TRBJ2-3, with TRBD1 identical over 7 bases. V shed 7 bases and J 2 bases; nucleotides not matched to a gene: 6. Germline lookup yields CDR1 LNHDA and CDR2 SQIVND (reference sequence). This CDR3 is 14 amino acids long. The CDR3 sequence is CASKRGGSTDTQYF. CDR3 DNA sequence: TGTGCCAGTAAAAGAGGGGGCTCCACAGATACGCAGTATTTT.

This chain connects TRBV5-4 to TRBJ1-2; D is perhaps TRBD1 (5 bases). The CDR3 runs to 13 residues. Germline assignment: CDR1 SGHNT and CDR2 YYREEE (reference sequence). Trimming cost V 0 bases and J 6 bases, with 9 bases left between them. The CDR3, as DNA: TGTGCCAGCAGCTTGGTCGACAGCCATGGCTACACCTTC. Residues: CASSLVDSHGYTF.